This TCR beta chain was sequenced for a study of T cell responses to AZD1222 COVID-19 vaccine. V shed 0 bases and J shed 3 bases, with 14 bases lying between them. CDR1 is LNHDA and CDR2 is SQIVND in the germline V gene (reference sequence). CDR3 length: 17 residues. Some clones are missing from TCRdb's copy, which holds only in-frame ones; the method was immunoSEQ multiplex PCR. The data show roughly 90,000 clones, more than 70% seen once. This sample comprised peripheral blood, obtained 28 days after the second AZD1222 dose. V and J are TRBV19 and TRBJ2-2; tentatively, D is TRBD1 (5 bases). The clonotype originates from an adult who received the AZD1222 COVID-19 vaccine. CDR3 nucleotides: TGTGCCAGTAGTATAGATCCGACAGTGGAAGACACCGGGGAGCTGTTTTTT. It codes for CASSIDPTVEDTGELFF.